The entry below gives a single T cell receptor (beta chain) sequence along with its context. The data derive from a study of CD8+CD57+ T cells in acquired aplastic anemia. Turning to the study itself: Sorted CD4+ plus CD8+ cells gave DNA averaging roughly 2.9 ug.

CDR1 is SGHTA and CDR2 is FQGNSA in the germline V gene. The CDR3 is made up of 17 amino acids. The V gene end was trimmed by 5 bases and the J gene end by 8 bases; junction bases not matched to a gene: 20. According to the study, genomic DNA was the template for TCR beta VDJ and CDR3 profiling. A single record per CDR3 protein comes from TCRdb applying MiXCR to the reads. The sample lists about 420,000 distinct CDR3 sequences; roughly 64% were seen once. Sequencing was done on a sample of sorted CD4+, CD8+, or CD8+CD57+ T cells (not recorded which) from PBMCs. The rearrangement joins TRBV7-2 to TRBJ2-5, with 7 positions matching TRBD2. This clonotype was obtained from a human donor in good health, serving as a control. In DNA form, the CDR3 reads TGTGCCAGCAGCCTCTCGCTGGGGGGGATGGGCTACAATACCCAGTACTTC. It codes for CASSLSLGGMGYNTQYF.